The 8 T cell receptor beta chains in this list originate from one sample, sequenced in a study of blood T cells in healthy people across ages. Then a second PCR, running roughly 7 to 11 cycles, was carried out with a sample-barcoded 5' primer and a J-beta primer mix. TCRdb analysed the 5' RACE reads with MiXCR anew, one entry per CDR3 protein. The table includes about 800,000 distinct CDR3 sequences, roughly 25% detected once. Separately, the same data were catalogued under a study of T cells of mothers and their children.

Sequencing input: blood. These TCRs come from a boy under 18 in good health.

This clonotype was counted a few times. The rearrangement links TRBV29-1 to TRBJ1-2, with D possibly TRBD1 on 5 matching bases. The CDR3 consists of 13 residues. Germline CDR1 SQVTM, CDR2 ANQGSEA. The V end lost 2 bases, the J end lost 3 bases, and 10 bases lay between the germline ends. CDR3 loop: CSVESWDHYGYTF. CDR3 nucleotides: TGCAGCGTTGAATCTTGGGACCACTATGGCTACACCTTC.

The chain uses TRBV15 and TRBJ2-7, with unresolved D. Germline loops: CDR1 LNHNV, CDR2 YYDKDF (reference sequence). CDR3 size: 13 residues. Trimming stripped 6 bases from V and 3 bases from J, with 12 bases between. CDR3 region: CATSFSQNYEQYF. The CDR3 coding sequence is TGTGCCACCAGTTTCAGCCAAAACTACGAGCAGTACTTC.

The chain is built from TRBV9 and TRBJ2-5; a weak D match, TRBD2 (6 bases). Germline CDR1 and CDR2: SGDLS and YYNGEE. V lost 0 bases to trimming and J lost 6 bases, with 15 bases between them. The CDR3 covers 15 residues. The CDR3 DNA follows: TGTGCCAGCAGCGTAGGTGGGATAGCGGAGAAGACCCAGTACTTC. Its translation: CASSVGGIAEKTQYF.

This clonotype appeared a few times. At one end, the junction sequence differs from germline, possibly due to a read error. The chain combines TRBV18 with TRBJ2-6, with TRBD1 matching 10 bases. The CDR3 runs to 17 residues. Germline CDR1 KGHSH, CDR2 LQKENI. CDR3 amino acids: CASSPGQGSSGADVLTF. DNA of the CDR3: TGTGCCAGCTCACCGGGACAGGGGAGCTCTGGGGCCGACGTCCTGACTTTC.

The chain employs TRBV29-1 and TRBJ2-1, with D perhaps matching TRBD1 (8 bases). The length of the CDR3 is 14 residues. Germline V gene data show CDR1 as SQVTM and CDR2 as ANQGSEA. V was shortened by 4 bases and J by 2 bases, with 12 bases between the two germline ends. The CDR3, as DNA: TGCAGCGTTGGACAGGGGAGGGCCTACAATGAGCAGTTCTTC. Translated: CSVGQGRAYNEQFF.

This clonotype was observed a few times. The J gene is TRBJ2-3, the V gene TRBV2, with a weak D call TRBD2 (6 bases). The CDR3 runs 14 residues. CDR1 SNHLY and CDR2 FYNNEI come from the germline V gene. V shed 3 bases and J shed 6 bases, with 13 bases lying between them. CDR3 region: CASSEAFGGDTQYF. The CDR3 nucleotides are TGTGCCAGCAGTGAGGCGTTCGGGGGTGATACGCAGTATTTT. Combining the CDR3 with reference TRBV2 and TRBJ2-3 gives the whole variable domain EPEVTQTPSHQVTQMGQEVILRCVPISNHLYFYWYRQILGQKVEFLVSFYNNEISEKSEIFDDQFSVERPDGSNFTLKIRSTKLEDSAMYFCASSEAFGGDTQYFGPGTRLTVL.

The chain is built from TRBV6-6 and TRBJ1-1; 9 bases map to TRBD1. CDR1 MNHNY and CDR2 SVGAGI come from the germline V gene (reference sequence). V dropped 6 bases and J dropped 10; count of bases not matched to a gene: 9. This CDR3 has 13 amino acids. CDR3 protein: CASSQGQGGTAFF. Written as DNA, the CDR3 is TGTGCCAGCAGCCAGGGACAGGGCGGTACAGCTTTCTTT.

The J gene is TRBJ2-3, the V gene TRBV5-1; D gene ambiguous. Germline V gives CDR1 SGHRS, CDR2 YFSETQ. V was shortened by 4 bases and J by 3 bases, with 15 bases between the two germline ends. There are 15 residues in the CDR3. CDR3 sequence: CASSPRLLRTDTQYF. CDR3 nucleotides: TGCGCCAGCAGCCCTAGACTCCTCCGTACAGATACGCAGTATTTT.